Detailed here is one T cell receptor (beta chain). Its specificity is unknown. Sorting isolated naive CD4 T cells lacking CD45RO and expressing CD62L. The data originate from a study of human versus mouse CDR3 diversity and MHC coevolution. Study details: Reported immunoSEQ sensitivity was one in 200,000 T cells, with reduced amplification bias. Study-level results: Most of the three human donors had the lowest clonal inequality. Human T cells were selected on about 6 MHC II alleles.

Trimming took 4 bases from V and 4 from J, leaving 10 bases between them. The germline V gene encodes CDR1 SGHTA and CDR2 FQGNSA. The CDR3 has 13 amino acids. Profiled with immunoSEQ multiplex PCR; TCRdb holds only in-frame clones, not every one. The sample shows roughly 80,000 clones, about 94% of them seen only once. Sample: naive CD4+ T cells from blood. Sample subset: CD45RO-negative CD62L-positive naive CD4 T cells. The clonotype comes from a person between 30 and 69 years old in good health. This chain joins TRBV7-2 and TRBJ1-2, with D possibly being TRBD1 (6 bases). For the CDR3, the DNA is TGTGCCAGCAGCTCGGACAGCCTCTATGGCTACACCTTC. Translated: CASSSDSLYGYTF.